This TCR beta chain was sequenced for a study of T cell repertoires in cytomegalovirus infection (dated by TCRdb to the late 2010s). Regarding the complete study: Donor HLA type was relevant to the analysis, as public TCR beta signatures indicated carriage of CMV infection together with the matching HLA type.

V is pared back by 4 bases and J by 3 bases, with 10 bases lying between the germline termini. For CDR1 and CDR2, the germline V gene lists MNHNS and SASEGT. Inclusive of the bounding cysteine and phenylalanine, the CDR3 is 13 residues long. Only the CDR3 portion is preserved as DNA: 39 bases, with reading frame beginning at the first base. Overall study results and their limits: Carriers of CMV infection plus the relevant HLA type were discriminated by the cumulative frequency of public TCR beta family members in the study cohort and in an independent roughly 370-donor cohort. The ex vivo response was dominated by HLA-C-restricted CMV-specific TCR beta clonotypes, and the single most frequent clonotype in two of eight donors was supplied by these HLA-C-restricted clonotypes.

This clonotype was seen ten or more times. This receptor's antigen is unknown. Nothing much larger sits one base from this clone, and base qualities are not available. The listed sequencing device is Illumina HiSeq 1500. The public reads were reanalyzed by TCRdb: fastp trimming at Q25, MiXCR alignment, in-frame beta chains only. Rows with one shared CDR3 protein collapse into an entry with the most common genes and DNA. This sample lists some 130,000 distinct CDR3 sequences; roughly 9% were detected once. Around a tenth of the sample rests with the top ten. Material: PBMCs. The chain joins TRBV6-1 to TRBJ2-7; D gene: possibly TRBD2, on 5 matching bases. The receptor was isolated from a human donor in good health (CMV status not recorded). Some clones in this sample may be carry-over from other donors' samples. CDR3 region: CASSGPGGYEQYF. The DNA is as follows: TGTGCCAGCAGTGGACCTGGAGGCTACGAGCAGTACTTC.